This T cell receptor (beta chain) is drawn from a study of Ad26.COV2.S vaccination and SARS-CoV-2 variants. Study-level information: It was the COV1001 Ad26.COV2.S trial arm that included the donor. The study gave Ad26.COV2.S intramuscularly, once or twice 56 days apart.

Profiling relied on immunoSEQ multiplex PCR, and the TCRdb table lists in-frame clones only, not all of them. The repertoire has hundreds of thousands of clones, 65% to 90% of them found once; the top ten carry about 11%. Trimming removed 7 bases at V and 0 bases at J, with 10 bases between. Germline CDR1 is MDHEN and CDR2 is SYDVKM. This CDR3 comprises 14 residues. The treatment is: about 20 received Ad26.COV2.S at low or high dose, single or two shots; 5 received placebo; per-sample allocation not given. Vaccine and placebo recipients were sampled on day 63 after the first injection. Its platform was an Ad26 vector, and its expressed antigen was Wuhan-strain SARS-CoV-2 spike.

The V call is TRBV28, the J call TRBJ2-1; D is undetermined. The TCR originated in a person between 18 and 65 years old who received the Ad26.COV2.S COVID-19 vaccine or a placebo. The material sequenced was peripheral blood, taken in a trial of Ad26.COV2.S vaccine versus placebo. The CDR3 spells CASMVGSSYNEQFF. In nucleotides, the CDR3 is TGTGCCAGCATGGTCGGTAGCTCCTACAATGAGCAGTTCTTC.